The following is a TCR beta chain sequence with its context. The CDR3 is made up of 13 amino acids. V lost 2 bases and J lost 2, with 7 bases in between. Looked up from germline, CDR1 is SGHRS and CDR2 is YFSETQ. This sample stems from a study of blood T cell repertoires in COVID-19. Study-wide background: PBMCs, B-cell-depleted T cells, or T cells were the source of the cDNA or gDNA that made up the material.

Authors' processing steps: Reference gene primer amplification gave nucleated cell count estimates. Sequencing used immunoSEQ multiplex PCR; TCRdb keeps in-frame clones, though not all of them. The V and J calls and clone size come from that table; D and trimming were worked out from the DNA. The sample consists of around 220,000 clones, roughly three quarters of them appearing once. The receptor was derived from a woman aged 40-49 years with active or convalescent COVID-19. The chain carries TRBV5-1 and TRBJ1-2, with unresolved D. Sequencing was done on a sample of peripheral blood. In DNA form, the CDR3 reads TGCGCCAGCAGCTTTGACGGGAACTATGGCTACACCTTC. Translated, it gives CASSFDGNYGYTF. Using reference TRBV5-1 and TRBJ1-2 for the parts outside the CDR3, the full variable domain is KAGVTQTPRYLIKTRGQQVTLSCSPISGHRSVSWYQQTPGQGLQFLFEYFSETQRNKGNFPGRFSGRQFSNSRSEMNVSTLELGDSALYLCASSFDGNYGYTFGSGTRLTVV.